The next 20 T cell receptor beta chains were all read from a single sample in a study of vaccination and CD4 T cells after COVID-19. Oncomine TCR Beta short-read sequencing was applied to DNA from cultured CD4+ T cells. The source of extracted genomic DNA was cultured CD4+ T cells. Via MiXCR, TCRdb re-called the PCR reads, giving one row per CDR3 protein. The sample has about 8,500 distinct CDR3 sequences, approximately 38% seen once. Antigens for these TCRs are unknown. Treatment described: approximately 11-day PBMC culture with coronavirus spike peptide pools or control peptides (ViraFEST assay). The collection of CD4+ T cells from the unexposed donor took place before the COVID-19 pandemic (2011-2018). Sequencing used CD4+ T cells from blood, cultured in vitro. Receptors originate from a human donor in good health.

The V and J genes are TRBV7-3 and TRBJ1-5; TRBD1 might be the D (6 bases). Germline lookup yields CDR1 SGHTA and CDR2 FQGTGA. This CDR3 spans 15 amino acids. V was clipped by 1 base and J by 4 bases, with 11 bases between them. CDR3 in amino acids: CASSLRGGGNQPQHF. CDR3 bases: TGTGCCAGCAGCTTAAGGGGAGGGGGGAATCAGCCCCAGCATTTT.

This chain uses TRBV6-1 with TRBJ2-7, with D perhaps matching TRBD1 or TRBD2 (7 bases each). Trimming removed 7 bases from V and 3 bases from J, with 19 bases in between. This CDR3 spans 15 amino acids. The germline CDR1 and CDR2 sequences are MNHNS and SASEGT. This CDR3 is CASTDRDYKIYEQYF. For the CDR3, the DNA is TGTGCCAGCACCGACAGGGACTATAAAATCTACGAGCAGTACTTC.

The J gene is TRBJ2-7, the V gene TRBV15, with 7 bases that match TRBD2. The CDR3 runs to 19 residues. V lost 0 bases, J lost 4 bases, and 18 bases stayed unmatched. Germline V lookup: CDR1 LNHNV, CDR2 YYDKDF (reference sequence). CDR3 coding DNA: TGTGCCACCAGCAGAGATGGGCCTAGCGGAAAACTTTCGTTGTACGAGCAGTACTTC. Translating it yields CATSRDGPSGKLSLYEQYF.

This clonotype has only a few counts. V gene TRBV6-5 combines with J gene TRBJ1-2, with D maybe TRBD1 (6 bases). CDR3 length: 15 residues. CDR1 and CDR2 from the germline V gene are MNHEY and SVGAGI. V was trimmed by 0 bases and J by 6 bases, leaving 14 bases between them. CDR3 region: CASSYSLTGSHGYTF. The CDR3 DNA sequence: TGTGCCAGCAGTTACTCTTTGACAGGCAGTCATGGCTACACCTTC.

The gene calls are TRBV4-3 and TRBJ1-2; unclear D gene. V was pared by 0 bases and J by 8 bases, with 10 bases between. The CDR3 runs 13 residues. Germline CDR1 and CDR2: LGHNA and YSLEER. The CDR3 here is CASSQEVGRGYTF. The CDR3 DNA is TGCGCCAGCAGCCAAGAAGTAGGGAGAGGCTACACCTTC.

V is TRBV6-5 and J is TRBJ2-5; TRBD2 matches at 8 bases. The CDR3 has 17 residues. Unmatched junction bases numbered 13, after V lost 2 bases and J lost 5 bases. The germline gives CDR1 MNHEY, CDR2 SVGAGI. The CDR3 DNA is TGTGCCAGCAGTTACCGGCGGGGGGCCTCGGCAGGGGAGACCCAGTACTTC. This encodes CASSYRRGASAGETQYF.

V gene TRBV18 combines with J gene TRBJ1-1; D is ambiguous. Germline V gene data show CDR1 as KGHSH and CDR2 as LQKENI. There are 11 residues in the CDR3. V dropped 6 bases and J dropped 10 bases, with 12 bases sitting between them. CDR3 DNA: TGTGCCAGCTCCCAGGAGGGAGGAGCTTTCTTT. Translating it yields CASSQEGGAFF. The full variable domain, in which reference TRBV18 and TRBJ1-1 provide the parts outside the CDR3, is NAGVMQNPRHLVRRRGQEARLRCSPMKGHSHVYWYRQLPEEGLKFMVYLQKENIIDESGMPKERFSAEFPKEGPSILRIQQVVRGDSAAYFCASSQEGGAFFGQGTRLTVV.

J is TRBJ2-1 and V is TRBV11-2; 14 nucleotides line up with TRBD2. From germline, CDR1 is SGHAT and CDR2 FQNNGV. Trimming took 0 bases from V and 9 from J; bases not matched to a gene: 16. The CDR3 consists of 20 residues. CDR3 in DNA: TGTGCCAGCAGCTTAGAGGGTGTAGGGACTAGCGGGAGAGGGGGCGGTGAGCAGTTCTTC. This codes for CASSLEGVGTSGRGGGEQFF. The full variable domain, completed using reference TRBV11-2 and TRBJ2-1, is EAGVAQSPRYKIIEKRQSVAFWCNPISGHATLYWYQQILGQGPKLLIQFQNNGVVDDSQLPKDRFSAERLKGVDSTLKIQPAKLEDSAVYLCASSLEGVGTSGRGGGEQFFGPGTRLTVL.

In this sample, this clonotype turned up a few times. The chain combines TRBV28 with TRBJ2-5; 12 bases agree with TRBD2. V was clipped by 6 bases and J by 5 bases; unmatched bases: 13. Germline V gene sequence: CDR1 MDHEN, CDR2 SYDVKM. The CDR3 is 17 residues long. CDR3 nucleotides: TGTGCCAGCAGCTTAGACTCACTAGCGGGAGGCTTCGAGACCCAGTACTTC. Translation gives CASSLDSLAGGFETQYF.

This rearrangement joins TRBV20-1 to TRBJ2-3; D might be TRBD2 (5 bases). Germline V gives CDR1 DFQATT, CDR2 SNEGSKA (reference sequence). V lost 6 bases, J lost 6 bases, and 25 bases lay in between. This CDR3 has 16 amino acids. In nucleotides, the CDR3 is TGCAGTGCCGTCCCGGTGGACTCGTTATTCGAGGATACGCAGTATTTT. Its translation: CSAVPVDSLFEDTQYF.

The CDR3 DNA reads as TGTGCCAGCAGTGACGGAGGGGACACCGGGGAGCTGTTTTTT. This sequence encodes CASSDGGDTGELFF. V is TRBV6-4 and J is TRBJ2-2; TRBD2 might be the D (6 bases). V lost 2 bases and J lost 3, with 7 bases in between. The CDR3 is made up of 14 amino acids. Looked up from germline, CDR1 is MRHNA and CDR2 is SNTAGT.

This clonotype was counted only a few times. The chain carries TRBV7-9 and TRBJ1-6; no firm D call. V was shortened by 3 bases and J by 10 bases, with 16 bases between the two germline ends. CDR1 SEHNR and CDR2 FQNEAQ come from the germline V gene (reference sequence). This CDR3 has 15 amino acids. Here the CDR3 reads CASSFEGPLGSPLHF. The CDR3 coding sequence is TGTGCCAGCAGCTTTGAGGGTCCCTTGGGATCACCCCTCCACTTT. Variable domain in full (rest from reference TRBV7-9 and TRBJ1-6): DTGVSQNPRHKITKRGQNVTFRCDPISEHNRLYWYRQTLGQGPEFLTYFQNEAQLEKSRLLSDRFSAERPKGSFSTLEIQRTEQGDSAMYLCASSFEGPLGSPLHFGNGTRLTVT.

The chain employs TRBV25-1 and TRBJ1-2; weak D call: TRBD1 (6 bases). V lost 3 bases to trimming and J lost 5 bases, with 16 bases between them. Germline values: CDR1 MGHDK, CDR2 SYGVNS. The CDR3 contains 15 residues. Written as DNA, the CDR3 is TGTGCCAGCAGTGATGAGGGGGGGGCGAATTATGGCTACACCTTC. This translates into CASSDEGGANYGYTF.

This clonotype was observed a handful of times. This chain uses TRBV2 with TRBJ2-7; TRBD1 is a possible D gene (6 bases). Trimming pared 6 bases from V and 4 bases from J, leaving 22 bases between. Germline V gene lookup returns CDR1 SNHLY and CDR2 FYNNEI. This CDR3 region has 16 residues. CDR3 in amino acids: CASRAPGHEGTYEQYF. For the CDR3, the DNA is TGTGCCAGCAGAGCCCCGGGACACGAGGGCACGTACGAGCAGTACTTC.

The chain joins TRBV28 to TRBJ2-1; maybe TRBD2 (6 bases). V lost 2 bases and J 6 bases, leaving 8 bases between the germline ends. The V gene's germline CDR1 is MDHEN and CDR2 SYDVKM. This CDR3 contains 13 residues. The CDR3: CASSLREINEQFF. CDR3 DNA sequence: TGTGCCAGCAGTTTACGGGAGATCAATGAGCAGTTCTTC.

The chain links TRBV5-4 to TRBJ1-5, with D perhaps matching TRBD1 (6 bases). This CDR3 has 13 amino acids. Trimming shortened V by 4 bases and J by 3 bases, and 8 bases separated the two germline ends. Germline lookup yields CDR1 SGHNT and CDR2 YYREEE (reference sequence). CDR3 nucleotide sequence: TGTGCCAGCAGCCCAGGGGACAATCAGCCCCAGCATTTT. Amino acids: CASSPGDNQPQHF.

The chain links TRBV5-1 to TRBJ2-3; D gene unclear. Germline V gene lookup returns CDR1 SGHRS and CDR2 YFSETQ. The CDR3 is 13 residues long. Trimming took 3 bases from V and 2 from J, leaving 7 bases between them. The CDR3 protein is CASSSQATDTQYF. CDR3 sequence (DNA): TGCGCCAGCAGCTCGCAGGCCACAGATACGCAGTATTTT.

This clonotype turned up a few times. The chain combines TRBV2 with TRBJ2-1; no definite D call. This CDR3 is built from 11 residues. Trimming shortened V by 6 bases and J by 5 bases, and 5 bases separated the two germline ends. Germline-derived CDR1 and CDR2 are SNHLY and FYNNEI. CDR3 nucleotide sequence: TGTGCCAGCAGGGGTAACAATGAGCAGTTCTTC. Its translation: CASRGNNEQFF.

This chain's CDR3 is CASRRTSGRVDTQYF. The CDR3 region has the DNA TGTGCCAGCAGACGGACTAGCGGGAGGGTAGATACGCAGTATTTT. This sequence joins TRBV6-1 and TRBJ2-3; 15 nucleotides match TRBD2. CDR1 and CDR2 (germline): MNHNS, SASEGT. The CDR3 loop spans 15 amino acids. V lost 6 bases, J lost 5 bases, and 3 bases stayed unmatched.

V is TRBV24-1 and J is TRBJ2-5, with a weak D call TRBD1 (6 bases). V was trimmed by 7 bases and J by 5 bases, leaving 13 bases between them. The CDR3 is 13 amino acids. Germline assignment: CDR1 KGHDR and CDR2 SFDVKD. As DNA, the CDR3 is TGTGCCACCAGCATACAGGGCCAGGAGACCCAGTACTTC. It translates to CATSIQGQETQYF.